This paragraph covers one T cell receptor (beta chain) sequence. TCRdb fed the 5' RACE reads into MiXCR, producing one record per CDR3 protein. Among 200,000 to 250,000 distinct CDR3 sequences listed, around 3.1% were seen once. The V gene lost 8 bases and the J gene lost 6 bases, with 16 bases spanning the gap. The CDR3 runs 13 residues. Per the germline V gene, CDR1 is SGHAT and CDR2 is FQDESV (reference sequence). These data belong to a study of T cells after yellow fever vaccination. J is TRBJ1-1 and V is TRBV11-1; D unclear. This TCR came from a man between 18 and 35 years old who received the YFV17D yellow fever vaccine. The specimen comprised CD4+ T cells sorted from PBMCs, sampled 10 days after the yellow fever booster vaccination. In DNA, the CDR3 is TGTGCCAGCGGGATACCGAGTATCGCTGAAGCTTTCTTT. This sequence encodes CASGIPSIAEAFF.